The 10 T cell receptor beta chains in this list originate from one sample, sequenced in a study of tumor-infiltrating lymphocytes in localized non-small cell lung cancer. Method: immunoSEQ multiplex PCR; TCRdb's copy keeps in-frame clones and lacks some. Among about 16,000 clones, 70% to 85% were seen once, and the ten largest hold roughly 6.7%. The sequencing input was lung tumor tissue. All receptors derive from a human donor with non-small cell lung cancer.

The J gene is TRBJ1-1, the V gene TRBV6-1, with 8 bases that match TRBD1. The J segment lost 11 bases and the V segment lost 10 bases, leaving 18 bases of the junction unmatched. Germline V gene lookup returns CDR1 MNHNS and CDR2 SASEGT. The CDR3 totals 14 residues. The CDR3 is CATHRGQAIVDAFF. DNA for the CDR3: TGTGCCACCCACCGGGGACAGGCTATCGTAGACGCTTTCTTT.

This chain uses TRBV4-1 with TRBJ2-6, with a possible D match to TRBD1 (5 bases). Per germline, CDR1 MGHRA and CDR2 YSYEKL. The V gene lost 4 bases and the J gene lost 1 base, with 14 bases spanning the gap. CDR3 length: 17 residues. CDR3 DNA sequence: TGCGCCAGCAGCCGTACAGGAGTCCTATCTGGGGCCAACGTCCTGACTTTC. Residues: CASSRTGVLSGANVLTF.

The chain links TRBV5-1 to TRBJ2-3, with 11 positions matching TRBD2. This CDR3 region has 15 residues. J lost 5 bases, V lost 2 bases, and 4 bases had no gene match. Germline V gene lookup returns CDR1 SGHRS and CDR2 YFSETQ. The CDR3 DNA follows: TGCGCCAGCAGCTTAAAGCTAGCGGGAGGAGATACGCAGTATTTT. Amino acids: CASSLKLAGGDTQYF.

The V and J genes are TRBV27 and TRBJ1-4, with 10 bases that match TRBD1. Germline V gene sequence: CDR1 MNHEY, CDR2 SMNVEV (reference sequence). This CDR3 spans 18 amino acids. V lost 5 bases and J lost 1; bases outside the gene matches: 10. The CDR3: CASSPGQGRFGTNEKLFF. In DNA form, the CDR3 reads TGTGCCAGCAGTCCGGGACAGGGGAGATTTGGAACTAATGAAAAACTGTTTTTT.

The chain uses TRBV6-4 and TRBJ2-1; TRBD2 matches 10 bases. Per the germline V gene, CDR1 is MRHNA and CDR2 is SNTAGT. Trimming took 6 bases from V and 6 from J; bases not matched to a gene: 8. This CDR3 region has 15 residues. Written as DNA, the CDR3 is TGTGCCAGCAGACTCGAAGCGGGAGGGGGCAATGAGCAGTTCTTC. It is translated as CASRLEAGGGNEQFF.

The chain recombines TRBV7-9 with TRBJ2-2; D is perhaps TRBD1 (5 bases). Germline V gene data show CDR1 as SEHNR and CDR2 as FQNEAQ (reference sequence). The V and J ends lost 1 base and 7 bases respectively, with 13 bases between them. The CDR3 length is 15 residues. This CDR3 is CASSLVATRVGELFF. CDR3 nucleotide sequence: TGTGCCAGCAGCTTAGTCGCGACCAGGGTCGGGGAGCTGTTTTTT.

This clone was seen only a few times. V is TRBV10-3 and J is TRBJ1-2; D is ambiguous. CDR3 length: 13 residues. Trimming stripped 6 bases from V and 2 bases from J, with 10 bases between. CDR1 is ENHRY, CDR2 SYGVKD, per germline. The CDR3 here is CAIRLDSNYGYTF. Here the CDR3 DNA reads TGTGCCATCAGGCTAGACTCGAACTATGGCTACACCTTC.

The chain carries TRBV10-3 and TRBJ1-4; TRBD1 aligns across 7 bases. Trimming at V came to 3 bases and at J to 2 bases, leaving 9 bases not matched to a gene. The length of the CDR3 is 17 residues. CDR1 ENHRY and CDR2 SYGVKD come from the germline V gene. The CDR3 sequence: CAISEGGSGQTNEKLFF. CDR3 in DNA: TGTGCCATCAGTGAAGGGGGCTCGGGACAGACTAATGAAAAACTGTTTTTT.

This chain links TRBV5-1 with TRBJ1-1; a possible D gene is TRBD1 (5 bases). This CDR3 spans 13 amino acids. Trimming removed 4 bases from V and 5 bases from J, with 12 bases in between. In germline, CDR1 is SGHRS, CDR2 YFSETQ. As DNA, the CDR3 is TGCGCCAGCAGCAGGGTTGGGGGGACTGAAGCTTTCTTT. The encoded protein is CASSRVGGTEAFF.

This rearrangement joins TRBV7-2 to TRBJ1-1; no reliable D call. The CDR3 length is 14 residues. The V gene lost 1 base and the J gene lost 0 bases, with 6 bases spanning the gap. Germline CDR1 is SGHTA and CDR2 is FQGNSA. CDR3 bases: TGTGCCAGCAGCTTAGTTGTCGTGAACACTGAAGCTTTCTTT. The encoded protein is CASSLVVVNTEAFF.